This T cell receptor beta chain was identified during a study of shared clonotypes between healthy human individuals. Regarding the study as a whole: Depth of sequencing was expected to influence donor clonotype sharing.

Germline-derived CDR1 and CDR2 are ENHRY and SYGVKD. Trimming at V came to 7 bases and at J to 4 bases, leaving 9 bases not matched to a gene. The CDR3 consists of 14 residues. On this clone itself: Its cognate antigen is unknown.

Researchers divided each subset's genomic DNA evenly across several immunoSEQ plates. The repertoire was sequenced with immunoSEQ multiplex PCR; TCRdb's copy has only in-frame clones and lacks some. This sample carries about 470,000 clones, roughly three quarters of them seen once, and the ten largest clones take 13%. Source material: PBMCs. The chain joins TRBV10-3 to TRBJ1-1, with TRBD1 identical over 7 bases. The TCR originated in a woman in her thirties or forties in good health. Some clones in this sample may be carry-over from other donors' samples. CDR3 DNA sequence: TGTGCCATCACCTGGGACAGCGGAAGCACTGAAGCTTTCTTT. This codes for CAITWDSGSTEAFF.